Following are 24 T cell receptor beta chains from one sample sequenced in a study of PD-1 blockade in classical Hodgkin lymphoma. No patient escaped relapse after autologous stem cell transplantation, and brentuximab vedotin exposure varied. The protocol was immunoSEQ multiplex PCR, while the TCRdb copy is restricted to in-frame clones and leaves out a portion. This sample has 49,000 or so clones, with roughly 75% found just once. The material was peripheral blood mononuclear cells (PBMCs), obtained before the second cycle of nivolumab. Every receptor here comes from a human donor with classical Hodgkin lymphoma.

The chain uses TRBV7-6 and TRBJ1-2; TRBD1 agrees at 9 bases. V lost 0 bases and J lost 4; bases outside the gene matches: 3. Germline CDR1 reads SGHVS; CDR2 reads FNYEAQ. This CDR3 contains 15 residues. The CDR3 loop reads CASSLANRGLYGYTF. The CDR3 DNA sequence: TGTGCCAGCAGCTTAGCTAACAGGGGGCTCTATGGCTACACCTTC.

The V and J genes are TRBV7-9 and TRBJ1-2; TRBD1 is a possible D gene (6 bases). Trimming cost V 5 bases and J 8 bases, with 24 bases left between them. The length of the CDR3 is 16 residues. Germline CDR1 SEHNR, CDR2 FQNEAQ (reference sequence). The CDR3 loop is CASSAYSGGAQEGYTF. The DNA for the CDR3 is TGTGCCAGCAGCGCCTACTCCGGGGGGGCGCAGGAAGGCTACACCTTC.

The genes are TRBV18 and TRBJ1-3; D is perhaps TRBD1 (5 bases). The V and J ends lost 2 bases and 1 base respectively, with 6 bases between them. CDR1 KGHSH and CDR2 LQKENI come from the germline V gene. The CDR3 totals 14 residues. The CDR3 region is CASSPDRSGNTIYF. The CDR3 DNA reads TGTGCCAGCTCACCAGACAGATCTGGAAACACCATATATTTT.

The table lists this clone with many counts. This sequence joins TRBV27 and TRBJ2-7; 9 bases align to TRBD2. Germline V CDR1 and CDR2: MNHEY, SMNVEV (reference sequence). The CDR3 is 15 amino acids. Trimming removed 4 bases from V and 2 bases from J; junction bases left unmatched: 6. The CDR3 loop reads CASSSSGGTTYEQYF. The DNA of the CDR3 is TGTGCCAGCAGTTCCAGCGGGGGGACTACCTACGAGCAGTACTTC.

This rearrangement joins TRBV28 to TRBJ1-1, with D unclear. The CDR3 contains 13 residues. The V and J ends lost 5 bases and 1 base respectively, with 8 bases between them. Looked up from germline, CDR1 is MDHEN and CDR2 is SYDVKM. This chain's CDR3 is CASSTGQNTEAFF. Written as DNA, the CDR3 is TGTGCCAGCAGTACCGGCCAGAACACTGAAGCTTTCTTT.

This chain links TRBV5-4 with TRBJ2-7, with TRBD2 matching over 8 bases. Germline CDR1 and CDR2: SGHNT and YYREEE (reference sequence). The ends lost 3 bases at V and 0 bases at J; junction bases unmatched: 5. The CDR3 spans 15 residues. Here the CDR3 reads CASSWAGGPSYEQYF. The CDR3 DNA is TGTGCCAGCAGCTGGGCGGGGGGACCCTCCTACGAGCAGTACTTC.

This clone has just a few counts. DNA for the CDR3: TGTGCCAGCAGTTACGGAGGGGAAACACAGTACTTC. It translates to CASSYGGETQYF. The chain employs TRBV6-6 and TRBJ2-4; maybe TRBD2 (6 bases). The germline CDR1 and CDR2 sequences are MNHNY and SVGAGI (reference sequence). The CDR3 has 12 amino acids. Trimming cost V 2 bases and J 13 bases, with 12 bases left between them.

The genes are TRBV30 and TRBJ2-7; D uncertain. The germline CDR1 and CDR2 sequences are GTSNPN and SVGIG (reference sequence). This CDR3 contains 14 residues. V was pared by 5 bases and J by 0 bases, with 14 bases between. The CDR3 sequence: CAWGPGRLSYEQYF. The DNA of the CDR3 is TGTGCCTGGGGACCTGGGCGGCTCTCCTACGAGCAGTACTTC.

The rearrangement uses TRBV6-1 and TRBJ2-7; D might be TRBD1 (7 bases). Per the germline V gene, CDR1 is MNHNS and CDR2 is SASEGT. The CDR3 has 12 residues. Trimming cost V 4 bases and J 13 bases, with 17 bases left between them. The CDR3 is CASSAWGRGDYF. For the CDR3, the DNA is TGTGCCAGCAGTGCGTGGGGCAGGGGGGACTACTTC.

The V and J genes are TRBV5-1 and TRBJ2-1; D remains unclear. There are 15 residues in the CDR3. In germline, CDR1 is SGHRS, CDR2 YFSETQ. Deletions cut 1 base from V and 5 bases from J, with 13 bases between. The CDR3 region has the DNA TGCGCCAGCAGCTTGCGAGGAAGCCCGAACAATGAGCAGTTCTTC. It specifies CASSLRGSPNNEQFF.

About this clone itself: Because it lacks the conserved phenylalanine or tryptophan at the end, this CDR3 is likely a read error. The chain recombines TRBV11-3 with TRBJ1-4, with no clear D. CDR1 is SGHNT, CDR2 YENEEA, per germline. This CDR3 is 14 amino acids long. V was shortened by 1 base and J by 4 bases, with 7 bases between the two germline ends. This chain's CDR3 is CASSLGGSNEKLFL. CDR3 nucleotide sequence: TGTGCCAGCAGCTTAGGAGGGAGTAATGAAAAACTGTTTCTT.

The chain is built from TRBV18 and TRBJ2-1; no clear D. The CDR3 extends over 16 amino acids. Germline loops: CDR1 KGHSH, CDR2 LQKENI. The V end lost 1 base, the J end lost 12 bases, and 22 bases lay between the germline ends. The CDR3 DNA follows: TGTGCCAGCTCACCACAAGTAGGTAGGAAACGAGGATGGCAGTTCTTC. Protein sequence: CASSPQVGRKRGWQFF.

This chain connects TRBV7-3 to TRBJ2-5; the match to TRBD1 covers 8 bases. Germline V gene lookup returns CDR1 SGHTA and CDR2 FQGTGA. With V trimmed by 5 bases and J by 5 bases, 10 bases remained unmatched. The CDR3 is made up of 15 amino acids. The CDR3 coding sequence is TGTGCCAGCAGCCAGACAGGGGCCTCCCGGGAGACCCAGTACTTC. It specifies CASSQTGASRETQYF.

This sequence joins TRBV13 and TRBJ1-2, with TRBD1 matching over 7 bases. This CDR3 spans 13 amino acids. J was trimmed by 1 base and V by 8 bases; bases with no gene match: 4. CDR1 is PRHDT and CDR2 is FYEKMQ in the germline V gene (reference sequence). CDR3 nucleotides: TGTGCCAGCTCAGGGGGGAATAACTATGGCTACACCTTC. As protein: CASSGGNNYGYTF.

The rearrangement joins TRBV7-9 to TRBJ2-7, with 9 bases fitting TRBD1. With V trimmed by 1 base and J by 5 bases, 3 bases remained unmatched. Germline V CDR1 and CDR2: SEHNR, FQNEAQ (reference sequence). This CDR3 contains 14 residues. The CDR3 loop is CASSLGDRVHEQYF. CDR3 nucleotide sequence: TGTGCCAGCAGCTTAGGGGACAGGGTCCACGAGCAGTACTTC.

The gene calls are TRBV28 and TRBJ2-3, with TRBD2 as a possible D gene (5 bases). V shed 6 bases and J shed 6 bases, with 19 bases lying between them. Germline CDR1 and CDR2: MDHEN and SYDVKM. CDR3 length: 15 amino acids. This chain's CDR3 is CASSIREARLDTQYF. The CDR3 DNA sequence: TGTGCCAGCAGCATCCGGGAAGCCCGCCTCGATACGCAGTATTTT.

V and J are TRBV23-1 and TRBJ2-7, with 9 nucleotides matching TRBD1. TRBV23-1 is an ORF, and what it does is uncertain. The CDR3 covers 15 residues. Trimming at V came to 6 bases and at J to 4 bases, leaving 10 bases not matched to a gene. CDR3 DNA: TGCGCCAGCAGCCTAACAGGGGGCTTTGGGTACGAGCAGTACTTC. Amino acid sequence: CASSLTGGFGYEQYF.

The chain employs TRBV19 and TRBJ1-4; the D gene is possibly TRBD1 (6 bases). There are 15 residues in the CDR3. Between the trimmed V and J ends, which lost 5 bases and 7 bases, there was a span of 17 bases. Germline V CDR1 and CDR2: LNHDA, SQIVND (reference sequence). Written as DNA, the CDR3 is TGTGCCAGTAGTGTTGGACAGTTTGGGGGTGAAAAACTGTTTTTT. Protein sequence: CASSVGQFGGEKLFF. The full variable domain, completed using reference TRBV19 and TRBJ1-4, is DGGITQSPKYLFRKEGQNVTLSCEQNLNHDAMYWYRQDPGQGLRLIYYSQIVNDFQKGDIAEGYSVSREKKESFPLTVTSAQKNPTAFYLCASSVGQFGGEKLFFGSGTQLSVL.

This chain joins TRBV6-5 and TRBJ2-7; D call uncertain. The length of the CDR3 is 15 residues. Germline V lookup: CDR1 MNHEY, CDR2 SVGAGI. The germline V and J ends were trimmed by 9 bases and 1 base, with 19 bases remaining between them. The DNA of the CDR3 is TGTGCCAGTAGCCTCTGGGATGGGTTATCCTACGAGCAGTACTTC. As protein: CASSLWDGLSYEQYF.

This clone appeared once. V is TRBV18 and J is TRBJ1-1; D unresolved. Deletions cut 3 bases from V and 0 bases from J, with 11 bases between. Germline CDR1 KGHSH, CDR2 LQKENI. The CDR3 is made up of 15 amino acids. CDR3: CASSPDTPMNTEAFF. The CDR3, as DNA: TGTGCCAGCTCACCCGACACCCCGATGAACACTGAAGCTTTCTTT.

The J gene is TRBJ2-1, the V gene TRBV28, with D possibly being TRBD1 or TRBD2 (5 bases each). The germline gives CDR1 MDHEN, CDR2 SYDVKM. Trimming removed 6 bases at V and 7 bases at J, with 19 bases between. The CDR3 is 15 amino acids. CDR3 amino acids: CASSSGTLKGNEQFF. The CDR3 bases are TGTGCCAGCAGCTCCGGGACCCTGAAAGGGAATGAGCAGTTCTTC.

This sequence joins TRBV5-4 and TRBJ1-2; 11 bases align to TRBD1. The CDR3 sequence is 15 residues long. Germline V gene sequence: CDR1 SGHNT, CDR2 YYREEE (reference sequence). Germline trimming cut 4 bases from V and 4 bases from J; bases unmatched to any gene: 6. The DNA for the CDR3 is TGTGCCAGCAGCGGGCGGACAGGGGGCGGCTATGGCTACACCTTC. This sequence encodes CASSGRTGGGYGYTF.

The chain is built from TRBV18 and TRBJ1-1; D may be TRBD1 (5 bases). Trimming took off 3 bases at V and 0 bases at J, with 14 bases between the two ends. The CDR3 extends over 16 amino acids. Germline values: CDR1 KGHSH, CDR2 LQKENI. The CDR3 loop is CASSPTFGGLNTEAFF. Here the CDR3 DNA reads TGTGCCAGCTCACCCACCTTCGGGGGACTGAACACTGAAGCTTTCTTT. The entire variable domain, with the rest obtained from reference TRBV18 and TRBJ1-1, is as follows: NAGVMQNPRHLVRRRGQEARLRCSPMKGHSHVYWYRQLPEEGLKFMVYLQKENIIDESGMPKERFSAEFPKEGPSILRIQQVVRGDSAAYFCASSPTFGGLNTEAFFGQGTRLTVV.

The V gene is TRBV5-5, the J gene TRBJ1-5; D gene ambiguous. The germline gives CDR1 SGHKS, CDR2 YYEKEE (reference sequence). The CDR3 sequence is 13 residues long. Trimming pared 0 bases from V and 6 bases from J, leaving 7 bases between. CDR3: CASSLEQPQPQHF. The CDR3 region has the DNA TGTGCCAGCAGCTTGGAACAGCCTCAGCCCCAGCATTTT.